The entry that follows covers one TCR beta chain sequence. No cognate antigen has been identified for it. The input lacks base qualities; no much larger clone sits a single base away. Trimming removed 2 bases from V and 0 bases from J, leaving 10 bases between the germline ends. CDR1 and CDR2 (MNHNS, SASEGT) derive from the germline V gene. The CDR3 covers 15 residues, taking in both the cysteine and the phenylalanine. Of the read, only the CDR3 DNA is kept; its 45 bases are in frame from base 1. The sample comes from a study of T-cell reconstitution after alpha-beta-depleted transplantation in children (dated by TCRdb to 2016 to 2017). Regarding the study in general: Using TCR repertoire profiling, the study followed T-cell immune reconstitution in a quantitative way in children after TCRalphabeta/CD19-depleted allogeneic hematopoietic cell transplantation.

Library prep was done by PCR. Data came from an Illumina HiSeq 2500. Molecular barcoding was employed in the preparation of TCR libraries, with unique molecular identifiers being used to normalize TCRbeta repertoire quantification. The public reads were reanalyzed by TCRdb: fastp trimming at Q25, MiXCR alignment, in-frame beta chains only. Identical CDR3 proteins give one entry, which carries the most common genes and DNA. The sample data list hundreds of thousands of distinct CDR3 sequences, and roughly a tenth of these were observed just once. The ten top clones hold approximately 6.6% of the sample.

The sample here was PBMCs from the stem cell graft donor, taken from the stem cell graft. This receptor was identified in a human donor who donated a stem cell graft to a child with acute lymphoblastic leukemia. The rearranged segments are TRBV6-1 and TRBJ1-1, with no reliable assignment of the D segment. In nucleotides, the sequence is TGTGCCAGCAGTGAACTTGCGGTCGTGAACACTGAAGCTTTCTTT. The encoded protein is CASSELAVVNTEAFF.